A selection of T cell receptor beta chains follows, all from one sample in a study of T cells in Graves' hyperthyroidism and ophthalmopathy. TCRdb itself ran the multiplex PCR reads through MiXCR, one entry per CDR3 protein. In the table there are 400,000 to 500,000 distinct CDR3 sequences, approximately 15% of which are singletons. Sequencing was performed on blood. These TCRs come from a woman under 30 with Graves' hyperthyroidism. Both conserved end residues are part of each CDR3. Fields, in order: D gene, V gene, clone size, CDR3 length, J gene, CDR3 DNA, CDR3 protein. The D gene is left open where the match is weak. The size field is filled for only some rows; it gives once, few, many or a size class.

>TRBD2|TRBV30|once|16|TRBJ2-1
TGTGCCTGGGCCGCGGAGCGGGGGGTCTCCTACAATGAGCAGTTCTTC
CAWAAERGVSYNEQFF
>.|TRBV6-1|many|15|TRBJ1-2
TGTGCCAGCAGTTCCTCCCGGGACAACAACTATGGCTACACCTTC
CASSSSRDNNYGYTF
>.|TRBV29-1|many|15|TRBJ1-6
TGCAGTATCAGCACAGGAGGCACCAATAATTCACCCCTCCACTTT
CSISTGGTNNSPLHF
>.|TRBV30|many|13|TRBJ2-1
TGTGCCTGGAGTGCCCTAGCCCGGGGTGAGCAGTTCTTC
CAWSALARGEQFF
>TRBD1|TRBV12-3/TRBV12-4|many|17|TRBJ2-6
TGTGCCAGCAGCCGGACAGGGATTTGGGCTGGGGCCAACGTCCTGACTTTC
CASSRTGIWAGANVLTF
>TRBD1|TRBV5-5|.|15|TRBJ2-3
TGTGCCAGCAGCATCTGGACAGGGTTTACAGATACGCAGTATTTT
CASSIWTGFTDTQYF
>.|TRBV3-1|many|17|TRBJ1-5
TGTGCCAGCAGCCAAGATCGAGGAAGGGGAATCAATCAGCCCCAGCATTTT
CASSQDRGRGINQPQHF
>TRBD2|TRBV5-6|.|18|TRBJ2-2
TGTGCCAGCAGCTTGGGGGGCGGACTAGCGGCGAACACCGGGGATCTGTTTTTT
CASSLGGGLAANTGDLFF
>.|TRBV7-9|few|15|TRBJ1-1
TGTGCCAGCAGCTTAGTTGCGGTAATGAACACTGAAGCTTTCTTT
CASSLVAVMNTEAFF
>.|TRBV18|many|14|TRBJ2-4
TGTGCCAGCTCCCGCCCGCAGGGAGTCGGCATTCAGTACTTC
CASSRPQGVGIQYF
>.|TRBV9|many|13|TRBJ1-1
TGTGCCAGCAGCGCCAGGGTAAGCACTGAAGCTTTCTTT
CASSARVSTEAFF
>TRBD2|TRBV11-2|many|13|TRBJ2-1
TGTGCCAGCATTGGGGGGGGGAAAAATGAGCAGTTCTTC
CASIGGGKNEQFF
>TRBD1|TRBV5-1|.|16|TRBJ2-5
TGCGCCAGCAGCTCCCGTATAATGGGACAGGGAGAGACCCAGTACTTC
CASSSRIMGQGETQYF
>.|TRBV6-1|many|16|TRBJ1-1
TGTGCCAGCAGTTCCCAAGCACGCGTGGGAGACACTGAAGCTTTCTTT
CASSSQARVGDTEAFF
>.|TRBV14|.|16|TRBJ2-1
TGTGCCAGCAGCCAAGAACCAGGGGCGTTCTACAATGAGCAGTTCTTC
CASSQEPGAFYNEQFF
>.|TRBV3-1|.|15|TRBJ2-7
TGTGCCAGCAGCCAAGACGGGACTCTAGCCTACGAGCAGTACTTC
CASSQDGTLAYEQYF
>.|TRBV13|few|15|TRBJ1-2
TGTGCCAGCACCACGTCAGGGGCACCTAACTCTGGCTACACCTTC
CASTTSGAPNSGYTF
>.|TRBV11-2|many|16|TRBJ2-2
TGTGCCAGCAGCTTAGATCGGGCCAGCTTCACCGGGGAGCTGTTTTTT
CASSLDRASFTGELFF
>.|TRBV7-9|.|18|TRBJ1-3
TGTGCCAGCAGCTTAACGAAGACCGACAGGACTTCTGGAAACACCATATATTTT
CASSLTKTDRTSGNTIYF
>.|TRBV29-1|many|13|TRBJ1-1
TGCAGCGTCGCTACCAGGGGGAACACTGAAGCTTTCTTT
CSVATRGNTEAFF
>TRBD2|TRBV7-7|many|17|TRBJ2-2
TGTGCCAGCAGCCCTCTCGGCGGGAGGACTAACACCGGGGAGCTGTTTTTT
CASSPLGGRTNTGELFF
>TRBD2|TRBV29-1|many|13|TRBJ2-3
TGCACCTATAGCGGGAGTTCCACAGATACGCAGTATTTT
CTYSGSSTDTQYF
>.|TRBV20-1|.|12|TRBJ2-7
TGCAGTGCTATGGAGCGGGTCAACGAGCAGTACTTC
CSAMERVNEQYF
>TRBD2|TRBV24-1|many|17|TRBJ2-1
TGTGCCACCAGTGATCCGACTAGCGGGAGAGCCTACAATGAGCAGTTCTTC
CATSDPTSGRAYNEQFF
>.|TRBV2|many|14|TRBJ2-5
TGTGCCAGCAGCGCCCGACGGCTTCAAGAGACCCAGTACTTC
CASSARRLQETQYF
>.|TRBV19|many|12|TRBJ1-2
TGTGCCACCGACGAGGGCCCTTATGGCTACACCTTC
CATDEGPYGYTF
>TRBD2|TRBV6-1|many|16|TRBJ2-1
TGTGCCACCAACGTTGTGGCTAGCGGTGTGTGGAATGAGCAGTTCTTC
CATNVVASGVWNEQFF
>TRBD2|TRBV20-1|many|16|TRBJ2-1
TGCAGTGCTATCCGGACTAGCGGGAACCCTTACAATGAGCAGTTCTTC
CSAIRTSGNPYNEQFF
>.|TRBV12-3/TRBV12-4|few|15|TRBJ2-5
TGTGCCAGCAGTCCTCTGCGGGCAGGCCAAGAGACCCAGTACTTC
CASSPLRAGQETQYF
>.|TRBV4-1|.|14|TRBJ2-5
TGCGCCAGCAGCCAACAGGTCGGGGTGGAGACCCAGTACTTC
CASSQQVGVETQYF
>.|TRBV4-2|.|15|TRBJ2-5
TGTGCCAGCAGCCAACCACAGGGAGACCAAGAGACCCAGTACTTC
CASSQPQGDQETQYF
>.|TRBV12-3/TRBV12-4|many|14|TRBJ2-3
TGTGCCAGCAGTTTTTTAGGGGGAGGAGATACGCAGTATTTT
CASSFLGGGDTQYF